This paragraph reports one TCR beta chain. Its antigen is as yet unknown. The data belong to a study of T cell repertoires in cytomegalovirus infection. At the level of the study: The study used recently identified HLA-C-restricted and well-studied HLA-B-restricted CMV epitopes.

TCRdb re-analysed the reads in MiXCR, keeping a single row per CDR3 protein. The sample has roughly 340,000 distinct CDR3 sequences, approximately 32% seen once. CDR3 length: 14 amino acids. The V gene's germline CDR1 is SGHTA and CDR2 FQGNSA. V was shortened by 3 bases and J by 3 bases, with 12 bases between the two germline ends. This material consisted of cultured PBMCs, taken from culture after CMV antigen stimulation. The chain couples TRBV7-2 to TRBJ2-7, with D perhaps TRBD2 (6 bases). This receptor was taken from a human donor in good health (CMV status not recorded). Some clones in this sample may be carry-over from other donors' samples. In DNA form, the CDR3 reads TGTGCCAGCAGCTTCGGAGGGAGAGGCTACGAGCAGTACTTC. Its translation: CASSFGGRGYEQYF. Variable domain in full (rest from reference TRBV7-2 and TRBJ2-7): GAGVSQSPSNKVTEKGKDVELRCDPISGHTALYWYRQSLGQGLEFLIYFQGNSAPDKSGLPSDRFSAERTGGSVSTLTIQRTQQEDSAVYLCASSFGGRGYEQYFGPGTRLTVT.